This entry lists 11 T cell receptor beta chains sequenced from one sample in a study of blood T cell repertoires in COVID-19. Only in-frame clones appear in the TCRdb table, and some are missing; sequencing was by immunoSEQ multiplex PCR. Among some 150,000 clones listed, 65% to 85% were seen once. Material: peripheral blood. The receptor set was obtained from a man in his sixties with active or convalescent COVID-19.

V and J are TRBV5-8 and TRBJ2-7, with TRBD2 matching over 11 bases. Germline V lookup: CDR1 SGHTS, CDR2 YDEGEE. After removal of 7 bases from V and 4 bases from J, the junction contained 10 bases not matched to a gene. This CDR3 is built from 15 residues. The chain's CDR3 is CASGPGTSGIYEQYF. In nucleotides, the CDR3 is TGTGCCAGCGGCCCGGGGACTAGCGGAATATACGAGCAGTACTTC.

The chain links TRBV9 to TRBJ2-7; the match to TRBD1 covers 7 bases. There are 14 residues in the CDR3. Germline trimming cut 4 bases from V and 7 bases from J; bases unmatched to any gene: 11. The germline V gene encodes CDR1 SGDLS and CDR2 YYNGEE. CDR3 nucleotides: TGTGCCAGCAGCCCCCTGTTAGGGGGCGGGGAGCAGTACTTC. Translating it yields CASSPLLGGGEQYF.

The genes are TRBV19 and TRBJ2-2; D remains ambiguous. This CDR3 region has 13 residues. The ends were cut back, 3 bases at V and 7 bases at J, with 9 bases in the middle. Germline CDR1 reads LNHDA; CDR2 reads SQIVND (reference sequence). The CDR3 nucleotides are TGTGCCAGTAGTATGTCGAGTTTCGGGGAGCTGTTTTTT. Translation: CASSMSSFGELFF.

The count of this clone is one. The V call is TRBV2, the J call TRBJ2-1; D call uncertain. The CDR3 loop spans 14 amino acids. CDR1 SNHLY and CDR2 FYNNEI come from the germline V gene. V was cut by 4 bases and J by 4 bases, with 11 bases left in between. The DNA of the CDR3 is TGTGCCAGCAGTGTGCGGCCGCGGTACAATGAGCAGTTCTTC. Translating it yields CASSVRPRYNEQFF.

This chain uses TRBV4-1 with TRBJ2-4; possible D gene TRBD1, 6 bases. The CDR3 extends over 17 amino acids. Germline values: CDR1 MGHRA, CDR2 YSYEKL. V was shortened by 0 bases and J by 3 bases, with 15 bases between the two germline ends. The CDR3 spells CASSQEATGLVKNIQYF. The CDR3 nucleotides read TGCGCCAGCAGCCAAGAAGCTACAGGGTTGGTCAAAAACATTCAGTACTTC.

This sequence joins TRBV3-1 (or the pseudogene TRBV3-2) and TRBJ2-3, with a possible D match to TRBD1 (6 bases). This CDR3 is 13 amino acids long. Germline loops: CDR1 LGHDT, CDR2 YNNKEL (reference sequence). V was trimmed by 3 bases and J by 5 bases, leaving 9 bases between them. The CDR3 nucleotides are TGTGCCAGCAGCCAGCTGGACAGAGATACGCAGTATTTT. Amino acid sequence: CASSQLDRDTQYF.

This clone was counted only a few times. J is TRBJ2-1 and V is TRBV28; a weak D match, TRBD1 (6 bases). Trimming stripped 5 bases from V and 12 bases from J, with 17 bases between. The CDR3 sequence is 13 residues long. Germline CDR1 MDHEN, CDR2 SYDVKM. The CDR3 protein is CASSTGTLKGQFF. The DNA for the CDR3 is TGTGCCAGCAGTACCGGGACACTTAAGGGGCAGTTCTTC. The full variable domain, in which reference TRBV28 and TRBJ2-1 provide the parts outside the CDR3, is DVKVTQSSRYLVKRTGEKVFLECVQDMDHENMFWYRQDPGLGLRLIYFSYDVKMKEKGDIPEGYSVSREKKERFSLILESASTNQTSMYLCASSTGTLKGQFFGPGTRLTVL.

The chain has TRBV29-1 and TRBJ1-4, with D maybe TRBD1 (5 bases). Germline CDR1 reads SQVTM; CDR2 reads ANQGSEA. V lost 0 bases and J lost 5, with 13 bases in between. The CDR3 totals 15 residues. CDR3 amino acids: CSVEEGVAGNEKLFF. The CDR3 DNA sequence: TGCAGCGTTGAAGAGGGGGTAGCGGGAAATGAAAAACTGTTTTTT.

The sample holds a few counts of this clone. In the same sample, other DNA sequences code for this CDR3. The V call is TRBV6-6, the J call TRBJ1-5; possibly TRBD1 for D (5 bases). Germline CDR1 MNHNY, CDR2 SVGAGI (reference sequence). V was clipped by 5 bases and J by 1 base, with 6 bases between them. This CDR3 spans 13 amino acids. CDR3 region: CASSPGSNQPQHF. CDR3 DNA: TGTGCCAGCAGTCCAGGGAGCAATCAGCCCCAGCATTTT.

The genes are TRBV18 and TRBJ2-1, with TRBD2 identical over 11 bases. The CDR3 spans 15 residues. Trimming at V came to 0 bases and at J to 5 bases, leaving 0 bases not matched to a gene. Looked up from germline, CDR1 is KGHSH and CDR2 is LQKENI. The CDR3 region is CASSPPSGRDNEQFF. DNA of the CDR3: TGTGCCAGCTCACCACCTAGCGGGAGGGACAATGAGCAGTTCTTC. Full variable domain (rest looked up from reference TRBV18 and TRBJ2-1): NAGVMQNPRHLVRRRGQEARLRCSPMKGHSHVYWYRQLPEEGLKFMVYLQKENIIDESGMPKERFSAEFPKEGPSILRIQQVVRGDSAAYFCASSPPSGRDNEQFFGPGTRLTVL.

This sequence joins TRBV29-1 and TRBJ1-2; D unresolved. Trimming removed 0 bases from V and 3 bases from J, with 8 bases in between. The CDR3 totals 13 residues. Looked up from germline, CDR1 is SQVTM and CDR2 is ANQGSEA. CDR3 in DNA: TGCAGCGTTGAAGATCGGAGACACTATGGCTACACCTTC. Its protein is CSVEDRRHYGYTF.